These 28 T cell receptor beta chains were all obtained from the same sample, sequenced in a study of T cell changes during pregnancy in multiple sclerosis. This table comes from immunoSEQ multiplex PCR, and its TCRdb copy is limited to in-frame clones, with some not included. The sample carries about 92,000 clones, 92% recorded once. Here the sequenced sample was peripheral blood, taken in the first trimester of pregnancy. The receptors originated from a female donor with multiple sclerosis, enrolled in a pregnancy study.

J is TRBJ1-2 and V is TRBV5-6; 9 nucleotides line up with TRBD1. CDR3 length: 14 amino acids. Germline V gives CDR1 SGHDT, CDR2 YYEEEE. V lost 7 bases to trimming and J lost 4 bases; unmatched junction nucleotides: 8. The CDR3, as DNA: TGTGCCAGCGGTCTCGGGACAGGGAGCTATGGCTACACCTTC. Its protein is CASGLGTGSYGYTF.

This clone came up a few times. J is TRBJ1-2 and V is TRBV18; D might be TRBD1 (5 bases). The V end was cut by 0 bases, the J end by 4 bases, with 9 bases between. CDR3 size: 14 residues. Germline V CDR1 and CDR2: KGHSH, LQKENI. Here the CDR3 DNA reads TGTGCCAGCTCACCACCGACAGAGAGCTATGGCTACACCTTC. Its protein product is CASSPPTESYGYTF.

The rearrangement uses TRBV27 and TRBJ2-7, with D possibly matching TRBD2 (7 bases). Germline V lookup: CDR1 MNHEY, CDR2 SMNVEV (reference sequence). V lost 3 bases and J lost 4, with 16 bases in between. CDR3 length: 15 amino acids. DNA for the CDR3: TGTGCCAGCAGTTTGGGGGCGGGAGCCCTGTACGAGCAGTACTTC. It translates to CASSLGAGALYEQYF.

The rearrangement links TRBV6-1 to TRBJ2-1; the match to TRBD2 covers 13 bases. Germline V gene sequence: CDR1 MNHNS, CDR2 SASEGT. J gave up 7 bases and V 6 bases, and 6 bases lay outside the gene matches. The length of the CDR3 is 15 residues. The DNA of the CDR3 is TGTGCCAGCAGCACCGGGACTAGCGGGGTAAATGAGCAGTTCTTC. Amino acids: CASSTGTSGVNEQFF.

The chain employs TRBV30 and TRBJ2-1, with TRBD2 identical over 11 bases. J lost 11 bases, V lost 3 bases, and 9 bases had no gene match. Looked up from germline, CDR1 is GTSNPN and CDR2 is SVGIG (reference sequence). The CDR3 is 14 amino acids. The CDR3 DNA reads TGTGCCTGGAGACTAGCGGGAGTGTTGACTAAGCAGTTCTTC. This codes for CAWRLAGVLTKQFF. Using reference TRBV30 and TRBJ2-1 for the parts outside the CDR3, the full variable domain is SQTIHQWPATLVQPVGSPLSLECTVEGTSNPNLYWYRQAAGRGLQLLFYSVGIGQISSEVPQNLSASRPQDRQFILSSKKLLLSDSGFYLCAWRLAGVLTKQFFGPGTRLTVL.

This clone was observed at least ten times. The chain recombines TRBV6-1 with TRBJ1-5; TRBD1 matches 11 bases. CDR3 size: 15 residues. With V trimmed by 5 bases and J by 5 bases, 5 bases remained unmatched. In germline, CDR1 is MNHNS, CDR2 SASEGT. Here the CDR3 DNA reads TGTGCCAGCAGTTGGACAGGGGGCGAGGATCAGCCCCAGCATTTT. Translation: CASSWTGGEDQPQHF.

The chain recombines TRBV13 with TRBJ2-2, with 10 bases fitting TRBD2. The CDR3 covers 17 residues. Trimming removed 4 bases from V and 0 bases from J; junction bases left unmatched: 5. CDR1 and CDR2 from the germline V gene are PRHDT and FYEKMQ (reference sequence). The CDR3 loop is CASSSRTSGTNTGELFF. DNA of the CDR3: TGTGCCAGCAGCTCCCGGACTAGCGGAACGAACACCGGGGAGCTGTTTTTT.

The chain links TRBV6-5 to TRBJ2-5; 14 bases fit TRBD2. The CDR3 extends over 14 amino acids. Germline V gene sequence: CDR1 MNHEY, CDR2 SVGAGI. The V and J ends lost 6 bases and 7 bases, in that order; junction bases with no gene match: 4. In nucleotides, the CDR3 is TGTGCCAGCAGCCCAGGGACTAGCGGGGGGACCCAGTACTTC. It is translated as CASSPGTSGGTQYF.

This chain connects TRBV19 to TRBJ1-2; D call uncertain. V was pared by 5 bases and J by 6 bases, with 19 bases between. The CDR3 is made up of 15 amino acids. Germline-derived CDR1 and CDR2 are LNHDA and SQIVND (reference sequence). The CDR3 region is CASSVRATNRNGYTF. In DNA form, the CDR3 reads TGTGCCAGTAGTGTTCGAGCTACGAATCGTAATGGCTACACCTTC.

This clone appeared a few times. The CDR3 DNA sequence: TGTGCCAGCAATCCGGGACAAACTAGCAATCAGCCCCAGCATTTT. It is translated as CASNPGQTSNQPQHF. The genes are TRBV2 and TRBJ1-5; possibly TRBD1 for D (6 bases). The germline gives CDR1 SNHLY, CDR2 FYNNEI. The CDR3 length is 15 residues. V was clipped by 7 bases and J by 0 bases, with 13 bases between them.

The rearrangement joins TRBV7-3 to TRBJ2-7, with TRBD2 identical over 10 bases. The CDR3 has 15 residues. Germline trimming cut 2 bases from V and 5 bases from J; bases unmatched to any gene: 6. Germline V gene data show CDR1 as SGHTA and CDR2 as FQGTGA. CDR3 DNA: TGTGCCAGCAGCTTAGGAGCGGGAGGGCCCCACGAGCAGTACTTC. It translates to CASSLGAGGPHEQYF.

The CDR3 spells CASSPADRGEAFF. The CDR3 bases are TGTGCCAGCTCACCGGCGGACAGGGGAGAAGCTTTCTTT. This chain connects TRBV18 to TRBJ1-1; 9 nucleotides line up with TRBD1. Germline V gives CDR1 KGHSH, CDR2 LQKENI. The CDR3 runs to 13 residues. V lost 3 bases to trimming and J lost 8 bases; unmatched junction nucleotides: 4.

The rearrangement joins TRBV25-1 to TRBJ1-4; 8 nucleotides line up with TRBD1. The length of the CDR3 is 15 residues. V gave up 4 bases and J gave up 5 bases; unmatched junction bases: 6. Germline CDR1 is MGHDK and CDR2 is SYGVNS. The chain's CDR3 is CASSARTGSNEKLFF. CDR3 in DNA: TGTGCCAGCAGTGCCAGGACAGGGTCAAATGAAAAACTGTTTTTT.

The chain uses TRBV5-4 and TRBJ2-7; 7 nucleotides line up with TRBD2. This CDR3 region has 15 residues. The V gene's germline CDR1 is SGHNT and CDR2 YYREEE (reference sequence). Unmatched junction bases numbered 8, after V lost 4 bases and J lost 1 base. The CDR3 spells CASSAGGLLSYEQYF. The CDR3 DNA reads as TGTGCCAGCAGCGCCGGGGGACTACTTTCCTACGAGCAGTACTTC.

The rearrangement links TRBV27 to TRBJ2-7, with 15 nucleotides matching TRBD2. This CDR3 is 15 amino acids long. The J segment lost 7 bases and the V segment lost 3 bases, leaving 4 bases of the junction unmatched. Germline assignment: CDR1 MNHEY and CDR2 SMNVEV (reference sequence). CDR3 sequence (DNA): TGTGCCAGCAGTTTTGGACTAGCGGGAGGGCGGGAGCAGTACTTC. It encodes CASSFGLAGGREQYF.

The CDR3 DNA follows: TGTGCCAGCAGCTTCGGACCCCGGGGGGACACTGAAGCTTTCTTT. Encoded protein: CASSFGPRGDTEAFF. The chain has TRBV7-9 and TRBJ1-1, with a tentative D call TRBD1 (5 bases). The CDR3 is made up of 15 amino acids. Trimming cost V 3 bases and J 3 bases, with 14 bases left between them. Germline V gene sequence: CDR1 SEHNR, CDR2 FQNEAQ (reference sequence).

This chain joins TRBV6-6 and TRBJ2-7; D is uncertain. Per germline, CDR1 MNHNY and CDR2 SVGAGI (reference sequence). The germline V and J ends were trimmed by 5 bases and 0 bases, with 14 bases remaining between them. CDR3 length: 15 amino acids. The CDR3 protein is CASSNPGGSSYEQYF. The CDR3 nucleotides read TGTGCCAGCAGTAACCCCGGCGGTAGCTCCTACGAGCAGTACTTC.

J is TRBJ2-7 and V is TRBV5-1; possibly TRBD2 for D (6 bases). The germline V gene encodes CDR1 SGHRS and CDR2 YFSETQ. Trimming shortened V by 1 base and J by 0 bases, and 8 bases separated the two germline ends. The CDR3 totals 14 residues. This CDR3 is CASSLRESSYEQYF. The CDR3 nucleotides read TGCGCCAGCAGCTTGCGGGAGAGCTCCTACGAGCAGTACTTC.

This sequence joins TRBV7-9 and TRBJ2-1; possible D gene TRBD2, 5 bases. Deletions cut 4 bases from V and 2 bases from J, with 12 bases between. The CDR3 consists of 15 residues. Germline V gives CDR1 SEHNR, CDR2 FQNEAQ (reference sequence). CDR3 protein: CASSWTSATYNEQFF. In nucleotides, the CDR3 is TGTGCCAGCAGCTGGACTTCGGCGACCTACAATGAGCAGTTCTTC.

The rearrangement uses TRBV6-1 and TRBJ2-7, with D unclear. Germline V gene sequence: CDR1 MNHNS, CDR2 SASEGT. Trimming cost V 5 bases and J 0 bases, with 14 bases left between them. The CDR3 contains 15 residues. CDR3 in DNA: TGTGCCAGCAGTCCCGGTGCGGCGGTCTCCTACGAGCAGTACTTC. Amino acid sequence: CASSPGAAVSYEQYF.

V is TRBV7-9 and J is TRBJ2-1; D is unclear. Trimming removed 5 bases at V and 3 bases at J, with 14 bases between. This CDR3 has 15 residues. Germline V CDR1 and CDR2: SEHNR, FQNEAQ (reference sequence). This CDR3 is CASSHNDEVYNEQFF. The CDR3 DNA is TGTGCCAGCAGCCACAATGACGAGGTCTACAATGAGCAGTTCTTC.

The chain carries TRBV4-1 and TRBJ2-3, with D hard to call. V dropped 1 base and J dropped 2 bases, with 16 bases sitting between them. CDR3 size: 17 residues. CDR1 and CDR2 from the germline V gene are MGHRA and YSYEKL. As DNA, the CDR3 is TGCGCCAGCAGCCAAGTCTTGCGTCCCTCCTTCACAGATACGCAGTATTTT. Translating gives CASSQVLRPSFTDTQYF.

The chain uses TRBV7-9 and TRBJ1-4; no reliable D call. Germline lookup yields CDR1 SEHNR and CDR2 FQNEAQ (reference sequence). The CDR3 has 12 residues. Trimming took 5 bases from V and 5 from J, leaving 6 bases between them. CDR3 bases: TGTGCCAGCAGCCCTCTAAATGAAAAACTGTTTTTT. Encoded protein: CASSPLNEKLFF.

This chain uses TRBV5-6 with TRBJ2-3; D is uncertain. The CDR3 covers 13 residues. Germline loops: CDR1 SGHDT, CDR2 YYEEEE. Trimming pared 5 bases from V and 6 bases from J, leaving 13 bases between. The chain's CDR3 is CASRPRLGDTQYF. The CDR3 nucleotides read TGTGCCAGCAGACCTCGATTGGGCGATACGCAGTATTTT.

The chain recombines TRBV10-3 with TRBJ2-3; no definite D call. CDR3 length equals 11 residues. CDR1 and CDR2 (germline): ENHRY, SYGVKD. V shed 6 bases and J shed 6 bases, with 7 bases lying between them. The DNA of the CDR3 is TGTGCCATCAGGAGTGTTGATACGCAGTATTTT. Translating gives CAIRSVDTQYF.

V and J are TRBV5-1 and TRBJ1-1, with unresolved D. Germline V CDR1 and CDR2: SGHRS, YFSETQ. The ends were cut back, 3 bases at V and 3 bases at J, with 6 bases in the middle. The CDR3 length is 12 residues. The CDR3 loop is CASSSLDTEAFF. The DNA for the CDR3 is TGCGCCAGCAGCTCTCTAGACACTGAAGCTTTCTTT.

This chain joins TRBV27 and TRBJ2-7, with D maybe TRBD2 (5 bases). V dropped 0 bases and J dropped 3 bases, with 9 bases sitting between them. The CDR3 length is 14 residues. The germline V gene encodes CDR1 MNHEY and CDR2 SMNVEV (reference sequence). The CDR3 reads CASSLSFEGYEQYF. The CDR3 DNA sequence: TGTGCCAGCAGTTTATCGTTCGAGGGCTACGAGCAGTACTTC.

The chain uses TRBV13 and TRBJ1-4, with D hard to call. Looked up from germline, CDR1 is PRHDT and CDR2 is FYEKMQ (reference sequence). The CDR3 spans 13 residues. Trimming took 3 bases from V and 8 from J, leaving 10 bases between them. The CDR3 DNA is TGTGCCAGCAGCTTGCGGGTTGGAGAAAAACTGTTTTTT. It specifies CASSLRVGEKLFF.